This entry concerns a single T cell receptor beta chain. CDR1 is ENHRY, CDR2 SYGVKD, per germline. Trimming shortened V by 2 bases and J by 1 base, and 6 bases separated the two germline ends. This CDR3 is built from 14 residues. The assay was immunoSEQ multiplex PCR, and TCRdb's table has in-frame clones only and misses some. The repertoire holds tens of thousands of clones, with 94% as singletons. These data originate in a study of T cell changes during pregnancy in multiple sclerosis. The V gene is TRBV10-3, the J gene TRBJ1-5; D call uncertain. The receptor comes from a female donor in good health, enrolled as a control in a pregnancy study. The sequencing here drew on peripheral blood, taken in the second trimester of pregnancy. The CDR3 sequence is CAISEGQSNQPQHF. The CDR3 DNA reads TGTGCCATCAGTGAGGGGCAGAGCAATCAGCCCCAGCATTTT.